Listed here are 4 T cell receptor beta chains from one sample, sequenced in a study of T-cell memory formation after mild COVID-19. Each CDR3 protein is one row after TCRdb ran MiXCR on the 5' RACE reads. The data hold about 470,000 distinct CDR3 sequences, with about 20% observed a single time. Sequencing was carried out using PBMCs or a T cell subset sorted from them (not recorded which). These receptors came from an adult woman who had mild COVID-19 (a few samples of this study predate the infection). Cell type and time point are not known.

The sample holds many counts of this clonotype. This sequence joins TRBV7-2 and TRBJ2-1; TRBD2 aligns across 11 bases. Germline lookup yields CDR1 SGHTA and CDR2 FQGNSA. The CDR3 spans 16 residues. V shed 2 bases and J 6 bases; nucleotides not matched to a gene: 6. For the CDR3, the DNA is TGTGCCAGCAGCTTATCTAGCGGGAGGATCCCCAATGAGCAGTTCTTC. As protein: CASSLSSGRIPNEQFF.

This clonotype turned up a few times. The CDR3 DNA follows: TGTGCCAGCAGCCCGGCGGGCCCATGGGATACGCAGTATTTT. This gives the protein CASSPAGPWDTQYF. V and J are TRBV12-3 or TRBV12-4 and TRBJ2-3; D perhaps matches TRBD2 (5 bases). This CDR3 is built from 14 residues. V dropped 6 bases and J dropped 6 bases, with 16 bases sitting between them.

This chain uses TRBV6-5 with TRBJ2-3, with TRBD1 as a possible D gene (5 bases). The CDR3 covers 16 residues. V was pared by 6 bases and J by 1 base, with 17 bases between. Germline V lookup: CDR1 MNHEY, CDR2 SVGAGI. CDR3 region: CASSPTGTRRTDTQYF. CDR3 coding DNA: TGTGCCAGCAGCCCAACAGGTACACGGCGCACAGATACGCAGTATTTT.

The V call is TRBV6-2 or TRBV6-3, the J call TRBJ2-4, with 7 bases matching TRBD1. Trimming removed 2 bases from V and 14 bases from J; junction bases left unmatched: 12. The CDR3 has 14 residues. Germline V gives CDR1 MNHEY, CDR2 SVGEGT. DNA for the CDR3: TGTGCCAGCAGTTACACCGGGACAGTACCCCCTAAGTACTTC. Translating it yields CASSYTGTVPPKYF.